This TCR beta chain is from a study of identical twins. Only a few counts were recorded for this clonotype. Its antigen is unidentified. Each cDNA held unique molecular identifiers, and template switching gave it a universal primer site. In TCRdb, the 5' RACE reads were re-called with MiXCR into one record per CDR3 protein. The table includes 400,000 to 650,000 distinct CDR3 sequences, about 20% detected once. Regarding the study as a whole: Abundant beta clonotypes from cord blood bore fewer insertions; memory repertoires lacked this pattern.

The same data also went into a second study, on T cells expressing NK-cell markers. This second report adds: Cells sorted as CD3+CD56+NKG2C+, CD3+CD56+NKG2C- and CD3+CD56-NKG2C+ T cells supplied the TCR beta repertoires. For five or six donors, the dominant NKG2C+ clonotypes made up roughly 1.0-7.0% of their CD8+ T cells.

This sequence was found in a woman aged 18-29 years in good health. The sample comprised CD4+ T cells sorted from blood.

CDR3: CSGIAGGRSDTQYF. As DNA, the CDR3 is TGCAGTGGGATAGCGGGGGGGCGGTCAGATACGCAGTATTTT. The chain combines TRBV20-1 with TRBJ2-3; 11 bases map to TRBD2. This CDR3 spans 14 amino acids. J gave up 4 bases and V 7 bases, and 7 bases lay outside the gene matches. CDR1 and CDR2 from the germline V gene are DFQATT and SNEGSKA (reference sequence).